The sequence of this TCR beta chain was determined in a study of OX40 agonist ivuxolimab in advanced cancers. Study-level information: Patients enrolled in dose escalation were diagnosed with hepatocellular carcinoma, melanoma, renal cell or head and neck cancer. Study outcomes and limitations: Antigen specificity of clonally expanded peripheral T cells was not established. CD8+ T cells were the subset that, on average, had more expanded clones than CD4+.

The CDR3 runs to 14 residues. Trimming shortened V by 4 bases and J by 1 base, and 10 bases separated the two germline ends. Germline CDR1 and CDR2: SEHNR and FQNEAQ (reference sequence). The data were produced by immunoSEQ multiplex PCR, yet TCRdb's version contains in-frame clones alone and is incomplete. The table includes roughly 30,000 clones, 90% to 95% detected once. Patients were excluded for autoimmune disease history or systemic immunosuppression. In the case of this clone: Its antigen is currently unknown.

Sample: CD4+ or CD8+ T cells sorted from blood, taken in a trial of the OX40 agonist ivuxolimab. The source is an adult with an advanced solid tumor such as melanoma, head and neck, liver or kidney cancer. The J gene is TRBJ1-1, the V gene TRBV7-9; D perhaps matches TRBD1 (6 bases). The CDR3 here is CASSSQGQNTEAFF. The CDR3 nucleotides are TGTGCCAGCAGCTCTCAGGGACAGAACACTGAAGCTTTCTTT.